These T cell receptor beta chains were read from a single sample in a study of T cell changes during pregnancy in multiple sclerosis. Assay: immunoSEQ multiplex PCR; the TCRdb copy retains only in-frame clones and omits some. The table includes fewer than 95,000 clones, approximately 94% detected once. The sample was peripheral blood, taken in the third trimester of pregnancy. Receptor source: a female donor with multiple sclerosis, enrolled in a pregnancy study. Both conserved end residues are part of each CDR3. D genes are given only for firm matches. Size values are once, few and many counts, or a class for expanded clones, and some rows have none.

cdr3_nt cdr3_aa clone_size v_call d_call j_call
TGTGCCAGTAGTATTGCGGGAGGGCCCCCCGGGGAGCTGTTTTTT CASSIAGGPPGELFF - TRBV19 TRBD2 TRBJ2-2
TGTGCCAGCAGTTTACCTAGCGGGAGCCCCTACGAGCAGTACTTC CASSLPSGSPYEQYF - TRBV28 TRBD2 TRBJ2-7
TGCGCCAGCAGCCGAGGCAGGGAAAGGCAACACACTGAAGCTTTCTTT CASSRGRERQHTEAFF - TRBV5-1 - TRBJ1-1
TGTGCCAGCAGCAGGGGTAGGGGTTGGGATACGCAGTATTTT CASSRGRGWDTQYF - TRBV6-6 - TRBJ2-3
TGTGCCAGCAGCGCGGGACTCTTAAGCTCTGGAAACACCATATATTTT CASSAGLLSSGNTIYF - TRBV28 - TRBJ1-3
TGTGCCAGCAGTTACTCGCCAGCGGGAGGGCCGGGGGAGCAGTACTTC CASSYSPAGGPGEQYF once TRBV6-5 TRBD2 TRBJ2-7
TGTGCCAGCAGTTTTCGTACAGTTGTGATGAACACTGAAGCTTTCTTT CASSFRTVVMNTEAFF once TRBV28 - TRBJ1-1
TGTGCTAGCAGCTTGGGACAGGGGGTAGAGACCCAGTACTTC CASSLGQGVETQYF - TRBV7-7 TRBD1 TRBJ2-5
TGCGCCAGCAGCTTGATTGTGGGCACCTCCTACGAGCAGTACTTC CASSLIVGTSYEQYF - TRBV5-1 - TRBJ2-7
TGTGCCGGCAGCCAGCGGCAGGTTGGAGGCCATGGCTACACCTTC CAGSQRQVGGHGYTF - TRBV6-5 - TRBJ1-2
TGTGCCAGTAGGGTGAGCTCTGGAAACACCATATATTTT CASRVSSGNTIYF - TRBV19 - TRBJ1-3
TGCGCCAGCAGCCTGCGCCGGGACAGGGGAACAGATACGCAGTATTTT CASSLRRDRGTDTQYF once TRBV5-1 TRBD1 TRBJ2-3
TGTGCCAGTAGTTACTCTGGAAACACCATATATTTT CASSYSGNTIYF - TRBV19 - TRBJ1-3
TGTGCCAGCAGCGTAGTAGCGGGAGTGGGCAATGAGCAGTTCTTC CASSVVAGVGNEQFF - TRBV9 TRBD2 TRBJ2-1
TGTGCCAGCAGTCCCATGAACACCGGGGAGCTGTTTTTT CASSPMNTGELFF - TRBV27 - TRBJ2-2
TGCAGCGTTGGGACTAGCGGGTTCTCCTACGAGCAGTACTTC CSVGTSGFSYEQYF - TRBV29-1 TRBD2 TRBJ2-7
TGTGCCAGTAGAAGCTACGGACAGGGGAACACTGAAGCTTTCTTT CASRSYGQGNTEAFF - TRBV19 TRBD1 TRBJ1-1
TGTGCCAGCACTACCTCAAATTATCAGCCCCAGCATTTT CASTTSNYQPQHF - TRBV28 - TRBJ1-5
TGCGCCAGCAGCTTGGACGGGACTAATGAAAAACTGTTTTTT CASSLDGTNEKLFF - TRBV5-1 - TRBJ1-4
TGTGCCAGCAGTTTTAGGGGTGTAAACGAGCAGTACTTC CASSFRGVNEQYF - TRBV28 - TRBJ2-7
TGTGCCAGCAGTTACTCCGGTACAGATACGCAGTATTTT CASSYSGTDTQYF - TRBV6-5 - TRBJ2-3
TGCGCCAGCAGCCGCCGGGACAGGGGTAGTTATGGCTACACCTTC CASSRRDRGSYGYTF - TRBV4-1 TRBD1 TRBJ1-2
TGTGCCAGCAGCCTAAGGGGGTTCTCTGGAAACACCATATATTTT CASSLRGFSGNTIYF - TRBV7-8 - TRBJ1-3
TGTGCCAGCTCGGGTGGGACAGGGAATCAGCCCCAGCATTTT CASSGGTGNQPQHF - TRBV25-1 TRBD1 TRBJ1-5
TGTGCCGGGGGACTAGCGGTCACCGGGGAGCTGTTTTTT CAGGLAVTGELFF - TRBV30 TRBD2 TRBJ2-2
TGTGCCAGCAGCCAACATCCGACAGGGGGCTTGGAGACCCAGTACTTC CASSQHPTGGLETQYF few TRBV9 TRBD1 TRBJ2-5
TGTGCCAGCAGCCCTCGGGGCCGGGGGGCTGAAGCTTTCTTT CASSPRGRGAEAFF - TRBV5-5 - TRBJ1-1